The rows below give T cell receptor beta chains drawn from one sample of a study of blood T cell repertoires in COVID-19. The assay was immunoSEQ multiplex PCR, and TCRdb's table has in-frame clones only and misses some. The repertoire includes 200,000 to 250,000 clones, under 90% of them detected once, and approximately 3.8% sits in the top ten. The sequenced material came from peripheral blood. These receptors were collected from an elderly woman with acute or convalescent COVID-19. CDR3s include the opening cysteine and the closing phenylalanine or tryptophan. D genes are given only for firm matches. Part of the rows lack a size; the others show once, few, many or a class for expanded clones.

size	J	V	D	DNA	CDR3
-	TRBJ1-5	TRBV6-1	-	TGTGCCAGCAGTGAAGATGCGGGGTTTGGATATCAGCCCCAGCATTTT	CASSEDAGFGYQPQHF
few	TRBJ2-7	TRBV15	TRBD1	TGTGCCACCAGCAGAGATGTAGGGGGCTCAGGCGAGCAGTACTTC	CATSRDVGGSGEQYF
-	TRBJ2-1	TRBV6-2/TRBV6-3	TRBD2	TGTGCCAGCAACCCCACGGGACTAGCCGTCTACAATGAGCAGTTCTTC	CASNPTGLAVYNEQFF
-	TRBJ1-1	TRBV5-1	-	TGCGCCAGCAGCCTATCCTGGGAGGGCTCTGAAGCTTTCTTT	CASSLSWEGSEAFF
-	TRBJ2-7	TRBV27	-	TGTGCCAGCAGCCAAAGGGGGAGCTCCTACGAGCAGTACTTC	CASSQRGSSYEQYF
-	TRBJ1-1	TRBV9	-	TGTGCCAGCAGCGTAGTGCAGGGGCCGGCTTTCTTT	CASSVVQGPAFF
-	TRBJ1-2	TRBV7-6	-	TGTGCCAGCAGCCTATTGAAGGGGCAGGGGAACTATGGCTACACCTTC	CASSLLKGQGNYGYTF
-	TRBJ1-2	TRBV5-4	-	TGTGCCAGCAGCTTGGTACAGGAGAACTATGGCTACACCTTC	CASSLVQENYGYTF
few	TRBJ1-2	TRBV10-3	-	TGTGCCATCAGTGAGGGGCAGATGAGCTATGGCTACACCTTC	CAISEGQMSYGYTF
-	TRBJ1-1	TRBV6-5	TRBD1	TGTGCCAGCAGTTCCCGGACAGGGGGTGCCACTGAAGCTTTCTTT	CASSSRTGGATEAFF
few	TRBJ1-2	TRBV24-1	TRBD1	TGTGCCACCAGTGATGAACAGGGGGCGAATGGCTATGGCTACACCTTC	CATSDEQGANGYGYTF
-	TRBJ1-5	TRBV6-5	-	TGTGCCAGCATCGAAGGGGGACCCGGCGTTCAGCCCCAGCATTTT	CASIEGGPGVQPQHF
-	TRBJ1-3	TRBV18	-	TGTGCCAGCTCACCACCCTCAGGCTCTGGAAACACCATATATTTT	CASSPPSGSGNTIYF
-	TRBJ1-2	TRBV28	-	TGTGCCAGCAGTTTAGGGGGGGCCTCCTATGGCTACACCTTC	CASSLGGASYGYTF
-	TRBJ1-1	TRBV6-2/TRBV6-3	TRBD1	TGTGCCAGCAGTTACTCGGACAGGGGTACTGAAGCTTTCTTT	CASSYSDRGTEAFF
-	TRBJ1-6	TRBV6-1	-	TGTGCCAGCAGAGAACAGGCGCGCTCCTATAATTCACCCCTCCACTTT	CASREQARSYNSPLHF